A selection of T cell receptor beta chains follows, all from one sample in a study of patients and donors after allogeneic stem cell transplantation. TCRdb reprocessed the RT-PCR reads with MiXCR, giving one entry per CDR3 protein. The top ten clones hold 5% to 6.5% of a sample with about 960,000 distinct CDR3 sequences, roughly 18% of them seen once. The specimen was blood, either unsorted or a sorted T cell fraction (not recorded which). These receptors came from a human donor who was either an allogeneic HSCT recipient or a stem cell or donor lymphocyte infusion donor (not recorded which). It is not recorded whose cells these are; they may come from a transplant donor. Both conserved end residues are part of each CDR3.

V	length	J	CDR3
TRBV4-3	18	TRBJ1-2	CASSQEHGAQIGAYGYTF
TRBV28	14	TRBJ2-7	CASSSGIPAYEQYF
TRBV15	14	TRBJ1-5	CATSRDRGPQPQHF
TRBV12-3/TRBV12-4	14	TRBJ2-7	CASSLEGEAYEQYF
TRBV7-9	17	TRBJ2-5	CASSPSGSGQLQETQYF
TRBV6-2/TRBV6-3	13	TRBJ1-4	CASVRGTNEKLFF
TRBV24-1	15	TRBJ2-7	CATSDPTGSINEQYF
TRBV5-1	17	TRBJ2-1	CASSWGLAGEYGNEQFF
TRBV24-1	10	TRBJ2-7	CATKRHEQYF
TRBV20-1	12	TRBJ2-7	CSAPSGPYEQYF
TRBV20-1	11	TRBJ2-1	CSANTDREQFF
TRBV28	15	TRBJ1-5	CASSSRGSGHQPQHF
TRBV6-2/TRBV6-3	14	TRBJ2-7	CASSYALVAYEQYF
TRBV20-1	19	TRBJ2-1	CSASRAGLGTANSYNEQFF
TRBV10-3	12	TRBJ2-5	CAISETTETQYF
TRBV25-1	10	TRBJ1-1	CASGQPEAFF
TRBV29-1	15	TRBJ2-7	CSVEAVQGGEYEQYF
TRBV20-1	14	TRBJ2-3	CSADPLGRTDTQYF
TRBV20-1	16	TRBJ1-5	CSAIFPLTGSNQPQHF
TRBV4-2	12	TRBJ2-7	CASSQDANEQYF
TRBV2	16	TRBJ1-5	CASSAYRDGGNQPQHF
TRBV24-1	15	TRBJ2-1	CATRAGGGSYNEQFF
TRBV20-1	15	TRBJ1-1	CSARDGRHSNTEAFF
TRBV20-1	15	TRBJ1-1	CSATQARGLNTEAFF
TRBV10-3	13	TRBJ1-5	CAISVEGGQPQHF
TRBV29-1	11	TRBJ1-1	CSVILNTEAFF
TRBV5-1	16	TRBJ2-2	CASQHLRDRGVGELFF
TRBV9	15	TRBJ2-1	CASSGTPAGLNEQFF
TRBV12-3/TRBV12-4	14	TRBJ1-2	CASSARDLVYGYTF
TRBV28	15	TRBJ1-5	CASNTMGQGYQPQHF
TRBV2	14	TRBJ2-1	CASRAGRFYNEQFF
TRBV12-3/TRBV12-4	13	TRBJ2-1	CASSSPTGPSQFF
TRBV7-9	14	TRBJ2-5	CASSLAGASGTQYF
TRBV10-3	16	TRBJ1-1	CAISPGRGAGSTEAFF
TRBV29-1	14	TRBJ2-1	CSVESGVPYNEQFF
TRBV5-1	19	TRBJ1-3	CASSLGSFRRDFSGNTIYF
TRBV27	15	TRBJ1-4	CASSLTRQSYEKLFF
TRBV20-1	14	TRBJ2-3	CSATRDSHSNTQYF
TRBV5-1	16	TRBJ1-1	CASSLKGQGSRSEAFF
TRBV2	13	TRBJ2-7	CASSEALRGREYF
TRBV6-2/TRBV6-3	13	TRBJ1-2	CASTDGGNYGYTF
TRBV27	16	TRBJ1-3	CARSSRTGHSGNTIYF
TRBV27	14	TRBJ2-5	CASSRLGKRETQYF
TRBV6-2/TRBV6-3	13	TRBJ2-7	CASGEGTPYEQYF
TRBV25-1	15	TRBJ1-2	CASSASLTGNYGYTF
TRBV28	17	TRBJ2-1	CASSLRLAGGRGFEQFF
TRBV12-3/TRBV12-4	12	TRBJ2-3	CASRLEAATQYF
TRBV20-1	13	TRBJ1-2	CSAPDRGNYGYTF
TRBV6-1	14	TRBJ1-2	CASSPHPANYGYTF
TRBV6-2/TRBV6-3	13	TRBJ2-4	CASTLGGGNIQYF
TRBV29-1	14	TRBJ1-4	CSVRRGTTNEKLFF